The source of this T cell receptor (beta chain) is a study of CD8+CD57+ T cells in acquired aplastic anemia (dated by TCRdb to 2016 to 2018). With regard to the full study: A mean of around 3.2 ug of DNA, ranging from roughly 0.19 to 30 ug, was extracted from sorted CD4+ and CD8+ cells. A CD8+CD57+ expansion meant a frequency higher than the mean frequency seen in healthy subjects.

Flow cytometry had shown CD8+CD57+ cell expansion in the patients selected for sequencing. All patients had severe acquired aplastic anemia diagnosed by International Study of Aplastic Anemia and Agranulocytosis and Camitta criteria. No patient had received any therapy when blood was sampled. In this study, sorted CD4+ and CD8+ T cells from the blood of healthy subjects and of severe aplastic anemia patients had their TCR repertoires deep-sequenced. Patients were enrolled in the USA under clinicaltrials.gov protocols 00001620, 01623167, 00001397, 00071045, 00081523 and 00961064. Ficoll-Paque density gradient centrifugation was used to isolate peripheral blood mononuclear cells. Before DNA was extracted, CD4+ and CD8+ T cells were sorted using either FACS or magnetic beads. Overall results and qualifications from the work: No significant difference in CD8+ Simpson's diversity was found between patients and healthy controls (P=0.060). Around 28 CD8+ CDR3 sequences were found to be shared between patients and controls, but these sequences appeared to be highly expressed in patients and within the immunodominant clones of the patients.

TCR beta VDJ combination and CDR3 sequence profiling used genomic DNA as the template. An Illumina HiSeq 2000 was used for TCR repertoire sequencing. The published analysis was carried out like this. TRBV/TRBJ rearrangement plots, CDR3 size and DJ length profiles, and Simpson's diversity index were used to evaluate the repertoires. The immunodominant clone was defined as the most abundant DNA sequence in deep sequencing data. CDR3 amino acid sequences were screened for sharing across subjects and were compared with published repertoires and the VDJdb database. TCRdb took the public reads, trimmed them with fastp at Q25, ran MiXCR for clone calling and kept in-frame beta chains. One record per CDR3 amino acid sequence lists the most common genes and DNA. The V and J calls and clone size come from TCRdb's table, not from the authors' own analysis. The sample includes approximately 100,000 distinct CDR3 sequences, with about 67% observed a single time. Less than 75% of the sample comes from the top ten.

For CDR1 and CDR2, the germline V gene (reference sequence) lists SEHNR and FQNEAQ. Trimming at the junction amounts to 6 bases on V and 5 bases on J, and the germline ends lie 11 bases apart. Including the terminal cysteine and phenylalanine, the CDR3 comprises 12 residues. Only CDR3 DNA is held: 36 bases, read in frame from base 1. This clonotype was found once. The specificity of this receptor is unknown. One base away there is no much larger clone; base qualities are not given. A single read offers scant evidence. Sequenced input: sorted CD4+, CD8+, or CD8+CD57+ T cells (not recorded which) from PBMCs. The sequence was collected from a human donor with aplastic anemia. This receptor chain uses TRBV7-9 and TRBJ2-7, and the D gene may be TRBD1, 6 bases matching. In nucleotide form, the sequence is TGTGCCAGCAGTTTACAGGGCAACGAGCAGTACTTC. The encoded protein is CASSLQGNEQYF.